The source of this T cell receptor beta chain is a study of T cell responses to AZD1222 COVID-19 vaccine. Overall study context: Second-dose intervals of approximately 4 or approximately 12 weeks were pooled.

Points from the study as a whole: Most donors were white British, females outnumbered males, and clonal diversity was possibly underestimated.

The method was immunoSEQ multiplex PCR; TCRdb's version includes in-frame clones alone and lacks a portion of them. The sample lists around 180,000 clones, 88% seen once, with approximately 0.5% in the top ten. Turning to this clone: Its antigen is not known.

This TCR derives from an adult in good health. The sample consisted of peripheral blood, taken on day 0 of AZD1222 vaccination.

CDR3 amino acids: CASNPLVGYGYTF. CDR3 bases: TGTGCCAGCAATCCCCTCGTTGGCTATGGCTACACCTTC. This chain joins TRBV7-9 and TRBJ1-2; D remains ambiguous. Deletions cut 7 bases from V and 4 bases from J, with 13 bases between. The CDR3 has 13 amino acids. Germline CDR1 and CDR2: SEHNR and FQNEAQ (reference sequence).